A single sample gave rise to the 8 T cell receptor beta chains below, sequenced in a study of shared clonotypes between healthy human individuals. TCRdb's copy holds only in-frame clones and misses some; the assay was immunoSEQ multiplex PCR. The sample has roughly 760,000 clones, less than 85% seen once; the top ten hold 1.5% to 2%. Specimen: memory CD4+ T cells sorted from blood. Regarding subset: CD45RA-negative fraction. All receptors come from a woman younger than 45 in good health.

The rearrangement uses TRBV2 and TRBJ2-6; D uncertain. V lost 4 bases, J lost 0 bases, and 13 bases lay in between. From germline, CDR1 is SNHLY and CDR2 FYNNEI. The CDR3 runs 17 residues. CDR3 loop: CASSGGRALSGANVLTF. The CDR3 DNA is TGTGCCAGCAGTGGGGGTCGTGCCCTCTCTGGGGCCAACGTCCTGACTTTC.

CDR3 DNA: TGCGCCAGCGGGACAGGGTTCATGAACACTGAAGCTTTCTTT. Translated, it gives CASGTGFMNTEAFF. The rearrangement joins TRBV5-1 to TRBJ1-1; 9 nucleotides align to TRBD1. Germline V gene lookup returns CDR1 SGHRS and CDR2 YFSETQ. The CDR3 is made up of 14 amino acids. The V gene end was trimmed by 7 bases and the J gene end by 0 bases; junction bases not matched to a gene: 4.

This clone occurred a few times. The chain is built from TRBV20-1 and TRBJ1-2; D call uncertain. Germline-derived CDR1 and CDR2 are DFQATT and SNEGSKA (reference sequence). Trimming removed 5 bases from V and 5 bases from J, with 6 bases in between. The CDR3 loop spans 10 amino acids. Written as DNA, the CDR3 is TGCAGTGCTCCCTTTTATGGCTACACCTTC. Residues: CSAPFYGYTF.

V gene TRBV25-1 combines with J gene TRBJ2-7; 7 bases are shared with TRBD1. The length of the CDR3 is 15 residues. V lost 3 bases to trimming and J lost 5 bases; unmatched junction nucleotides: 10. The V gene's germline CDR1 is MGHDK and CDR2 SYGVNS. CDR3 protein: CASSDGTGVGHEQYF. The CDR3 nucleotides read TGTGCCAGCAGTGATGGAACAGGGGTGGGCCACGAGCAGTACTTC.

The chain combines TRBV7-8 with TRBJ2-1; 8 positions agree with TRBD2. The CDR3 is 17 residues long. The junction had 6 bases not matched to a gene; V was cut back by 1 base and J by 1 base. From germline, CDR1 is SGHVS and CDR2 FQNEAQ. This CDR3 reads CASSLGGRFGSYNEQFF. CDR3 bases: TGTGCCAGCAGCTTAGGCGGGAGGTTTGGATCCTACAATGAGCAGTTCTTC.

The chain couples TRBV5-4 to TRBJ2-3; 10 positions match TRBD2. This CDR3 region has 16 residues. Germline CDR1 SGHNT, CDR2 YYREEE (reference sequence). The junction had 7 bases not matched to a gene; V was cut back by 2 bases and J by 4 bases. The chain's CDR3 is CASSLKAGGPSDTQYF. As DNA, the CDR3 is TGTGCCAGCAGCTTAAAAGCGGGAGGGCCCTCAGATACGCAGTATTTT.

The chain is built from TRBV5-1 and TRBJ1-5; D is perhaps TRBD1 (5 bases). Trimming left V 0 bases short and J 7 bases short, with 11 bases between. The CDR3 is 14 residues long. Per germline, CDR1 SGHRS and CDR2 YFSETQ. CDR3 sequence reads: CASSLGGTGQPQHF. CDR3 coding DNA: TGCGCCAGCAGCTTGGGGGGGACGGGCCAGCCCCAGCATTTT. The full variable domain, completed using reference TRBV5-1 and TRBJ1-5, is KAGVTQTPRYLIKTRGQQVTLSCSPISGHRSVSWYQQTPGQGLQFLFEYFSETQRNKGNFPGRFSGRQFSNSRSEMNVSTLELGDSALYLCASSLGGTGQPQHFGDGTRLSIL.

In regard to this clone: The junction differs from germline at one of its ends, possibly a read error. This rearrangement joins TRBV18 to TRBJ1-1, with no clear D. The CDR3 loop spans 16 amino acids. Germline V CDR1 and CDR2: KGHSH, LQKENI. The CDR3 here is CASAPRGLRDSTEAFF. As DNA, the CDR3 is TGTGCCAGCGCACCACGCGGATTGAGAGATAGCACTGAAGCTTTCTTT. The variable domain in full, completed from reference TRBV18 and TRBJ1-1, reads NAGVMQNPRHLVRRRGQEARLRCSPMKGHSHVYWYRQLPEEGLKFMVYLQKENIIDESGMPKERFSAEFPKEGPSILRIQQVVRGDSAAYFCASAPRGLRDSTEAFFGQGTRLTVV.